This T cell receptor beta chain is drawn from a study of cytomegalovirus exposure and HLA in healthy donors. The CDR3 is 16 residues long. Unmatched junction bases numbered 11, after V lost 4 bases and J lost 3 bases. Germline V gene data show CDR1 as MNHEY and CDR2 as SMNVEV (reference sequence). The primer mix had 60 Vbeta and 13 Jbeta primers. The repertoire was sequenced with immunoSEQ multiplex PCR; TCRdb's copy has only in-frame clones and lacks some. In all, the sample yields about 200,000 clones. Sequencing used PBMCs. This receptor was taken from a boy aged 5 to 17 in good health and CMV-seronegative. The chain employs TRBV27 and TRBJ1-1, with 7 positions matching TRBD1. This CDR3 is CASSSLMLRGHTEAFF. CDR3 sequence (DNA): TGTGCCAGCAGTTCCCTCATGCTGAGGGGGCACACTGAAGCTTTCTTT.